Below are 21 T cell receptor beta chains sequenced from a single sample in a study of CD8+ T cells in alopecia areata. RNA, once extracted, was reverse transcribed into cDNA for use as the sequencing template. Clones were sequenced by immunoSEQ multiplex PCR, and TCRdb holds only the in-frame ones, with some missing. The sample includes some 100,000 clones, roughly 60% of them seen just once. The treatment denotes: oral pan-JAK inhibitor, 5-10 mg twice daily. Sequenced here: CD8+ T cells sorted from blood, sampled at week 4, from a patient treated with tofacitinib. These receptor sequences come from a human donor with alopecia areata.

The chain recombines TRBV7-9 with TRBJ2-5; 8 bases match TRBD2. V shed 2 bases and J 9 bases; nucleotides not matched to a gene: 17. This CDR3 has 17 residues. CDR1 and CDR2 from the germline V gene are SEHNR and FQNEAQ (reference sequence). CDR3 DNA sequence: TGTGCCAGCAGCTTACCCCTCGCAGCGGGGGAGGGAGTCGCCCAGTACTTC. Its translation: CASSLPLAAGEGVAQYF.

V gene TRBV28 combines with J gene TRBJ2-2; the D gene is possibly TRBD2 (6 bases). Germline CDR1 MDHEN, CDR2 SYDVKM. Trimming took off 8 bases at V and 0 bases at J, with 13 bases between the two ends. The CDR3 is made up of 15 amino acids. This chain's CDR3 is CASSIGTPNTGELFF. In nucleotides, the CDR3 is TGTGCCAGCTCCATTGGGACTCCGAACACCGGGGAGCTGTTTTTT.

The chain links TRBV25-1 to TRBJ2-5; D is undetermined. CDR1 is MGHDK and CDR2 is SYGVNS in the germline V gene. V was cut by 11 bases and J by 4 bases, with 17 bases left in between. The CDR3 loop spans 13 amino acids. CDR3 region: CAESGPWGETQYF. CDR3 coding DNA: TGTGCCGAGAGTGGACCATGGGGAGAGACCCAGTACTTC.

The chain combines TRBV13 with TRBJ2-7; D is unclear. CDR3 length: 12 amino acids. Germline lookup yields CDR1 PRHDT and CDR2 FYEKMQ (reference sequence). The germline V and J ends were trimmed by 5 bases and 3 bases, with 8 bases remaining between them. Written as DNA, the CDR3 is TGTGCCAGCAGCGAGGACGGCTACGAGCAGTACTTC. It encodes CASSEDGYEQYF.

This clone has a handful of counts. The rearrangement uses TRBV4-3 and TRBJ2-6, with D possibly TRBD1 on 6 matching bases. The ends were cut back, 0 bases at V and 2 bases at J, with 8 bases in the middle. This CDR3 has 16 amino acids. Germline assignment: CDR1 LGHNA and CDR2 YSLEER. The CDR3 DNA follows: TGCGCCAGCAGCCAAGATCAGGGGACTGGGGCCAACGTCCTGACTTTC. It codes for CASSQDQGTGANVLTF.

V usage is TRBV29-1 and J usage is TRBJ1-1, with a weak D call TRBD1 (5 bases). Trimming left V 5 bases short and J 8 bases short, with 15 bases between. The germline V gene has CDR1 SQVTM and CDR2 ANQGSEA. This CDR3 spans 12 amino acids. CDR3 coding DNA: TGCAGCGTTAGGTGGTCGGGGGACGAAGCTTTCTTT. Translation gives CSVRWSGDEAFF. Full variable domain (missing parts from reference TRBV29-1 and TRBJ1-1): SAVISQKPSRDICQRGTSLTIQCQVDSQVTMMFWYRQQPGQSLTLIATANQGSEATYESGFVIDKFPISRPNLTFSTLTVSNMSPEDSSIYLCSVRWSGDEAFFGQGTRLTVV.

The chain combines TRBV27 with TRBJ2-5; maybe TRBD2 (7 bases). The CDR3 is 14 residues long. The germline gives CDR1 MNHEY, CDR2 SMNVEV (reference sequence). V was shortened by 3 bases and J by 2 bases, with 10 bases between the two germline ends. This chain's CDR3 is CASSLGGAQETQYF. The CDR3 DNA reads as TGTGCCAGCAGTTTGGGGGGGGCTCAAGAGACCCAGTACTTC.

The table lists this clone with a few counts. This rearrangement joins TRBV30 to TRBJ2-3; 9 bases agree with TRBD2. Unmatched junction bases numbered 8, after V lost 4 bases and J lost 0 bases. CDR1 is GTSNPN and CDR2 is SVGIG in the germline V gene (reference sequence). This CDR3 contains 16 residues. The CDR3 nucleotides are TGTGCCTGGACTAGCGGGGCATCTTCTAGCACAGATACGCAGTATTTT. It is translated as CAWTSGASSSTDTQYF.

The chain uses TRBV29-1 and TRBJ2-2; 12 bases are shared with TRBD1. The CDR3 is 16 residues long. V lost 6 bases, J lost 2 bases, and 7 bases stayed unmatched. Looked up from germline, CDR1 is SQVTM and CDR2 is ANQGSEA. The CDR3 loop is CSVRDRGLGNTGELFF. Written as DNA, the CDR3 is TGCAGCGTGAGGGACAGGGGGCTTGGCAACACCGGGGAGCTGTTTTTT.

The gene calls are TRBV30 and TRBJ2-7; maybe TRBD2 (5 bases). The germline V gene encodes CDR1 GTSNPN and CDR2 SVGIG (reference sequence). V was clipped by 4 bases and J by 3 bases, with 16 bases between them. The CDR3 covers 14 residues. The CDR3 sequence is CAWNSGNELYEQYF. The DNA for the CDR3 is TGTGCCTGGAACTCCGGGAACGAGCTCTACGAGCAGTACTTC. The full variable domain, completed using reference TRBV30 and TRBJ2-7, is SQTIHQWPATLVQPVGSPLSLECTVEGTSNPNLYWYRQAAGRGLQLLFYSVGIGQISSEVPQNLSASRPQDRQFILSSKKLLLSDSGFYLCAWNSGNELYEQYFGPGTRLTVT.

Worth noting for this clone: In the same sample, other DNA sequences code for this CDR3. The rearrangement uses TRBV7-9 and TRBJ2-1; D gene uncertain. V was trimmed by 1 base and J by 8 bases, leaving 3 bases between them. The CDR3 contains 11 residues. The germline gives CDR1 SEHNR, CDR2 FQNEAQ (reference sequence). The CDR3 nucleotides read TGTGCCAGCAGCTTAGGGGATGAGCAGTTCTTC. Its translation is CASSLGDEQFF.

The chain employs TRBV2 and TRBJ2-5; a possible D gene is TRBD2 (6 bases). The CDR3 runs 14 residues. Between the trimmed V and J ends, which lost 4 bases and 5 bases, there was a span of 14 bases. The germline gives CDR1 SNHLY, CDR2 FYNNEI. CDR3 coding DNA: TGTGCCAGCAGTGGCTCAGTCCGGGGGGAGACCCAGTACTTC. Translating gives CASSGSVRGETQYF.

The chain combines TRBV7-6 with TRBJ2-5; TRBD2 matches at 10 bases. V shed 5 bases and J 1 base; nucleotides not matched to a gene: 4. Germline CDR1 reads SGHVS; CDR2 reads FNYEAQ. This CDR3 is 15 amino acids long. The CDR3 here is CASSAAGGPQETQYF. CDR3 in DNA: TGTGCCAGCAGCGCAGCGGGGGGGCCCCAAGAGACCCAGTACTTC.

The chain joins TRBV4-3 to TRBJ1-2, with a weak D call TRBD1 (5 bases). Germline V gene data show CDR1 as LGHNA and CDR2 as YSLEER. The CDR3 loop spans 17 amino acids. The V and J ends lost 0 bases and 3 bases respectively, with 17 bases between them. In nucleotides, the CDR3 is TGCGCCAGCAGCCAAGATTGGACGGAGGGGCGAGACTATGGCTACACCTTC. Its protein product is CASSQDWTEGRDYGYTF.

The J gene is TRBJ2-7, the V gene TRBV7-9; D not resolved. Trimming shortened V by 3 bases and J by 1 base, and 10 bases separated the two germline ends. The CDR3 loop spans 14 amino acids. Per the germline V gene, CDR1 is SEHNR and CDR2 is FQNEAQ (reference sequence). The CDR3 DNA follows: TGTGCCAGCAGCTTTCTAATCGGATCCTACGAGCAGTACTTC. Residues: CASSFLIGSYEQYF. Full variable domain (outside the CDR3, taken from reference TRBV7-9 and TRBJ2-7): DTGVSQNPRHKITKRGQNVTFRCDPISEHNRLYWYRQTLGQGPEFLTYFQNEAQLEKSRLLSDRFSAERPKGSFSTLEIQRTEQGDSAMYLCASSFLIGSYEQYFGPGTRLTVT.

The chain carries TRBV30 and TRBJ2-1; D may be TRBD1 or TRBD2 (5 bases each). Per the germline V gene, CDR1 is GTSNPN and CDR2 is SVGIG (reference sequence). V was trimmed by 8 bases and J by 4 bases, leaving 15 bases between them. This CDR3 region has 13 residues. CDR3: CAGDQRGYNEQFF. The CDR3 DNA reads as TGTGCCGGGGACCAGAGGGGTTACAATGAGCAGTTCTTC.

As regards this clone: Other nucleotide sequences from this sample produce the same CDR3. The rearrangement uses TRBV27 and TRBJ1-5; D not resolved. CDR1 MNHEY and CDR2 SMNVEV come from the germline V gene (reference sequence). With 2 bases removed from V and 1 base from J, the gap between germline ends came to 3 bases. CDR3 length equals 13 residues. The chain's CDR3 is CASSLGSNQPQHF. The CDR3 bases are TGTGCCAGCAGTTTAGGAAGCAATCAGCCCCAGCATTTT.

V is TRBV6-5 and J is TRBJ2-3, with TRBD2 matching over 9 bases. Germline V gene data show CDR1 as MNHEY and CDR2 as SVGAGI. This CDR3 region has 15 residues. V lost 7 bases, J lost 5 bases, and 10 bases stayed unmatched. The CDR3 DNA follows: TGTGCCAGCACCCCCGCGGGGGGGCTGGGAGATACGCAGTATTTT. This gives the protein CASTPAGGLGDTQYF.

This clone came up a few times. This chain uses TRBV23-1 with TRBJ2-2; 7 bases are a match to TRBD1. TRBV23-1 is labeled an ORF, and its function is uncertain. The CDR3 has 14 amino acids. The J segment lost 5 bases and the V segment lost 7 bases, leaving 7 bases of the junction unmatched. The CDR3 spells CASIGTEGTGELFF. The CDR3 bases are TGCGCCAGCATCGGGACAGAGGGGACCGGGGAGCTGTTTTTT.

The rearrangement joins TRBV27 to TRBJ2-1; no firm D call. CDR1 MNHEY and CDR2 SMNVEV come from the germline V gene (reference sequence). Deletions cut 0 bases from V and 7 bases from J, with 10 bases between. The CDR3 runs 14 residues. CDR3 in amino acids: CASSLSRLENEQFF. The CDR3 nucleotides are TGTGCCAGCAGTTTATCGAGATTAGAGAATGAGCAGTTCTTC.

This clone was counted only a few times. The V call is TRBV7-2, the J call TRBJ2-7; D might be TRBD1 or TRBD2, each matching 5 bases. The CDR3 is 16 amino acids. Trimming stripped 2 bases from V and 0 bases from J, with 14 bases between. Germline CDR1 and CDR2: SGHTA and FQGNSA. CDR3 in amino acids: CASSLTPGPSSYEQYF. The CDR3 nucleotides read TGTGCCAGCAGCTTAACTCCGGGGCCGAGCTCCTACGAGCAGTACTTC.